This TCR beta chain was found in a study of cytomegalovirus exposure and HLA in healthy donors. On the study more broadly: Later analysis reported that the approximately 130 validation repertoires shared the platform of the 500 to 750 first-cohort repertoires.

Repertoires were generated with immunoSEQ multiplex PCR, while TCRdb's copy carries only in-frame clones and drops some. Of 150,000 to 200,000 clones listed, around 86% were seen once; the top ten hold roughly 2.5%. From germline, CDR1 is SGHTA and CDR2 FQGNSA. The CDR3 has 15 amino acids. Trimming removed 6 bases from V and 2 bases from J, with 17 bases in between. The sequence was obtained from a man younger than 30 in good health and CMV-seropositive. The sequencing input was PBMCs. V usage is TRBV7-2 and J usage is TRBJ2-7; TRBD1 is a possible D gene (6 bases). The CDR3 DNA follows: TGTGCCAGCAGACTGGACAGTTTCCGAACCTACGAGCAGTACTTC. This translates into CASRLDSFRTYEQYF.